The source of this T cell receptor beta chain is a study of blood T cell repertoires in COVID-19. Study details: Some COVID-19 samples were acute and others convalescent; all came from the United States, Italy and Spain.

Germline CDR1 and CDR2: KGHDR and SFDVKD. CDR3 length equals 13 residues. V was trimmed by 5 bases and J by 7 bases, leaving 13 bases between them. Original handling: Nucleated cell counts were estimated from reference gene primer amplification. The table came from immunoSEQ multiplex PCR; TCRdb's copy has only in-frame clones and leaves some out. V, J and clone size were drawn from that table, and D and trimming were deduced from the DNA. The table includes about 270,000 clones, around nine tenths detected once. The sequencing input was peripheral blood. V is TRBV24-1 and J is TRBJ1-2; D possibly corresponds to TRBD1 (5 bases). The TCR was taken from a man between 35 and 55 years old with active or convalescent COVID-19. This CDR3 reads CATSALPGRGYTF. Here the CDR3 DNA reads TGTGCCACCAGTGCCCTCCCAGGGCGTGGCTACACCTTC.